Below, 27 T cell receptor beta chains from the same sample are listed, as sequenced in a study of control samples from healthy donors and cancer patients (TCRdb year 2020). The method was the immunoSEQ multiplex PCR assay. The source is immuneACCESS, and TCRdb retained only in-frame sequences with V and J called. Part of the clones is not carried over; for the studies checked, unresolved V genes explain less than half of this, and the remainder is unexplained. The sample table lists about 190,000 clones, around 93% of them with a count of one. More than 1.2% of the sample goes to the ten largest clones. Sequenced sample: blood. Every receptor here comes from a man aged 18-30 years in good health.

This sequence joins TRBV6-1 and TRBJ2-7; D not resolved. Trimming cost V 1 base and J 8 bases, with 6 bases left between them. The CDR3 runs 11 residues. Germline V gene data show CDR1 as MNHNS and CDR2 as SASEGT. The CDR3 is CASSEGSKQYF. CDR3 coding DNA: TGTGCCAGCAGTGAAGGGTCCAAGCAGTACTTC.

This clone was counted between two and nine times. The CDR3 DNA reads TGTGCCAGCAGCTCTGGACTAGCGGGGGGTTTGGGAGATACGCAGTATTTT. Protein: CASSSGLAGGLGDTQYF. The rearrangement uses TRBV5-4 and TRBJ2-3; TRBD2 agrees at 14 bases. Germline CDR1 and CDR2: SGHNT and YYREEE (reference sequence). Trimming cost V 3 bases and J 5 bases; bases outside gene matches: 8. CDR3 length: 17 amino acids.

The V and J genes are TRBV6-5 and TRBJ2-7; 9 nucleotides line up with TRBD1. This CDR3 contains 15 residues. The germline gives CDR1 MNHEY, CDR2 SVGAGI. V gave up 7 bases and J gave up 2 bases; unmatched junction bases: 9. The CDR3 region has the DNA TGTGCCAGCACCGAGGGACAGGGACAGACCTACGAGCAGTACTTC. Residues: CASTEGQGQTYEQYF.

J is TRBJ2-3 and V is TRBV5-4, with D unclear. The V end lost 0 bases, the J end lost 0 bases, and 11 bases lay between the germline ends. The CDR3 extends over 16 amino acids. In germline, CDR1 is SGHNT, CDR2 YYREEE (reference sequence). The CDR3 here is CASSLGRGSSTDTQYF. The CDR3 nucleotides are TGTGCCAGCAGCTTGGGGAGAGGTTCTAGCACAGATACGCAGTATTTT.

This clone turned up a few times. The chain is built from TRBV18 and TRBJ2-7; D may be TRBD1 or TRBD2 (5 bases each). V lost 5 bases, J lost 5 bases, and 10 bases lay in between. CDR3 size: 12 residues. The germline V gene has CDR1 KGHSH and CDR2 LQKENI. The CDR3 sequence: CASSGGLDEQYF. As DNA, the CDR3 is TGTGCCAGCTCAGGGGGATTGGACGAGCAGTACTTC.

The rearrangement joins TRBV28 to TRBJ1-6; D is unresolved. From germline, CDR1 is MDHEN and CDR2 SYDVKM. Deletions cut 2 bases from V and 5 bases from J, with 7 bases between. The CDR3 extends over 14 amino acids. The CDR3 region has the DNA TGTGCCAGCAGTTTAATAAGAAATAATTCACCCCTCCACTTT. This encodes CASSLIRNNSPLHF.

The rearrangement links TRBV15 to TRBJ1-2; a weak D match, TRBD1 (5 bases). V lost 2 bases and J lost 8, with 12 bases in between. Germline V gives CDR1 LNHNV, CDR2 YYDKDF (reference sequence). The CDR3 has 13 residues. CDR3 in amino acids: CATSRPGGGGYTF. The CDR3 DNA reads as TGTGCCACCAGCAGACCCGGCGGGGGAGGCTACACCTTC.

The V and J genes are TRBV9 and TRBJ2-3; 7 bases are shared with TRBD2. V gave up 2 bases and J gave up 4 bases; unmatched junction bases: 4. The CDR3 length is 14 residues. In germline, CDR1 is SGDLS, CDR2 YYNGEE. Written as DNA, the CDR3 is TGTGCCAGCAGCGTTGAGGGGAGGGCAGATACGCAGTATTTT. Protein: CASSVEGRADTQYF.

The genes are TRBV19 and TRBJ1-1; tentative D call: TRBD1 (5 bases). This CDR3 contains 12 residues. Germline CDR1 and CDR2: LNHDA and SQIVND (reference sequence). V lost 3 bases and J lost 9, with 11 bases in between. As DNA, the CDR3 is TGTGCCAGTAGTATGGCAAGGGGACAAGCTTTCTTT. Encoded protein: CASSMARGQAFF.

The rearrangement joins TRBV27 to TRBJ1-2; no reliable D call. Germline V gene data show CDR1 as MNHEY and CDR2 as SMNVEV (reference sequence). There are 13 residues in the CDR3. Trimming took 6 bases from V and 8 from J, leaving 16 bases between them. CDR3 nucleotide sequence: TGTGCCAGCAGACGCGGACCAGGCGACGGCTACACCTTC. Translating gives CASRRGPGDGYTF.

This sequence joins TRBV27 and TRBJ2-3, with 7 bases matching TRBD2. The CDR3 consists of 14 residues. After removal of 8 bases from V and 3 bases from J, the junction contained 8 bases not matched to a gene. The germline V gene encodes CDR1 MNHEY and CDR2 SMNVEV (reference sequence). This CDR3 is CASRGRVGTDTQYF. The CDR3 region has the DNA TGTGCCAGCCGGGGGAGGGTTGGGACAGATACGCAGTATTTT.

The V and J genes are TRBV29-1 and TRBJ1-4, with 12 bases lining up with TRBD1. V gave up 4 bases and J gave up 3 bases; unmatched junction bases: 9. The CDR3 runs 17 residues. Germline V gene lookup returns CDR1 SQVTM and CDR2 ANQGSEA. CDR3 DNA sequence: TGCAGCGTTGCCGGGACAGGGGGCTATGGGTCTAATGAAAAACTGTTTTTT. Translation gives CSVAGTGGYGSNEKLFF.

This sequence joins TRBV11-2 and TRBJ1-6; 7 bases map to TRBD1. The CDR3 has 16 residues. Looked up from germline, CDR1 is SGHAT and CDR2 is FQNNGV. J was trimmed by 6 bases and V by 2 bases; bases with no gene match: 7. CDR3 DNA sequence: TGTGCCAGCAGCTTATCATCGACAGGGCGTAATTCACCCCTCCACTTT. Translation: CASSLSSTGRNSPLHF.

The chain carries TRBV2 and TRBJ1-1; TRBD1 agrees at 7 bases. J gave up 4 bases and V 5 bases, and 7 bases lay outside the gene matches. This CDR3 spans 14 amino acids. Per germline, CDR1 SNHLY and CDR2 FYNNEI. The CDR3 sequence is CASSSEGAGTEAFF. For the CDR3, the DNA is TGTGCCAGCAGTTCGGAGGGGGCAGGCACTGAAGCTTTCTTT. The variable domain in full, completed from reference TRBV2 and TRBJ1-1, reads EPEVTQTPSHQVTQMGQEVILRCVPISNHLYFYWYRQILGQKVEFLVSFYNNEISEKSEIFDDQFSVERPDGSNFTLKIRSTKLEDSAMYFCASSSEGAGTEAFFGQGTRLTVV.

This clone was found once. The chain is built from TRBV30 and TRBJ2-1, with a weak D call TRBD1 (5 bases). From germline, CDR1 is GTSNPN and CDR2 SVGIG (reference sequence). There are 12 residues in the CDR3. Trimming shortened V by 2 bases and J by 6 bases, and 8 bases separated the two germline ends. In nucleotides, the CDR3 is TGTGCCTGGAGTCAGGGTAGCAATGAGCAGTTCTTC. Protein: CAWSQGSNEQFF.

This chain connects TRBV24-1 to TRBJ2-7; D may correspond to TRBD1 or TRBD2 (5 bases each). CDR1 and CDR2 from the germline V gene are KGHDR and SFDVKD. V lost 4 bases and J lost 5, with 17 bases in between. The CDR3 extends over 15 amino acids. The CDR3 region is CATSESGTSQNEQYF. The CDR3 DNA reads TGTGCCACCAGTGAGTCCGGGACCTCACAAAACGAGCAGTACTTC.

V and J are TRBV18 and TRBJ1-1; no clear D. Deletions cut 0 bases from V and 5 bases from J, with 13 bases between. The CDR3 has 15 amino acids. Germline V CDR1 and CDR2: KGHSH, LQKENI. The CDR3 DNA follows: TGTGCCAGCTCACCACCGGTTAGGGTAGGGACTGAAGCTTTCTTT. Translation gives CASSPPVRVGTEAFF.

The chain carries TRBV11-3 and TRBJ2-3; D is ambiguous. V shed 2 bases and J shed 2 bases, with 11 bases lying between them. There are 15 residues in the CDR3. CDR1 is SGHNT, CDR2 YENEEA, per germline. The CDR3 DNA reads TGTGCCAGCAGCTTATGGTCCGAACCCACAGATACGCAGTATTTT. It yields the protein CASSLWSEPTDTQYF.

The rearrangement joins TRBV5-1 to TRBJ2-5; D is possibly TRBD1 or TRBD2 (5 bases each). This CDR3 contains 14 residues. Trimming cost V 4 bases and J 5 bases, with 15 bases left between them. The germline V gene encodes CDR1 SGHRS and CDR2 YFSETQ. CDR3 protein: CASSPDPWGETQYF. The CDR3 DNA is TGCGCCAGCAGCCCGGACCCCTGGGGGGAGACCCAGTACTTC.

The chain employs TRBV28 and TRBJ2-1; 7 bases agree with TRBD1. The junction had 8 bases not matched to a gene; V was cut back by 7 bases and J by 2 bases. Germline lookup yields CDR1 MDHEN and CDR2 SYDVKM. CDR3 length equals 15 residues. The CDR3 loop is CASTSDRAPYNEQFF. The CDR3 DNA is TGTGCCAGCACCTCAGACAGGGCTCCCTACAATGAGCAGTTCTTC. Together with reference TRBV28 and TRBJ2-1, the CDR3 gives the full variable domain: DVKVTQSSRYLVKRTGEKVFLECVQDMDHENMFWYRQDPGLGLRLIYFSYDVKMKEKGDIPEGYSVSREKKERFSLILESASTNQTSMYLCASTSDRAPYNEQFFGPGTRLTVL.

As for this clone: One end of the junction does not line up with germline, which may come from a read error. V gene TRBV12-5 combines with J gene TRBJ2-1; no clear D gene. Germline V gives CDR1 LGHNT, CDR2 FRNRAP. The length of the CDR3 is 13 residues. The CDR3 loop reads CASGLSLYSEQFF. The CDR3 DNA reads as TGTGCTAGTGGTTTGTCACTATACAGTGAGCAGTTCTTC.

This chain connects TRBV9 to TRBJ1-2, with D uncertain. The V end lost 3 bases, the J end lost 4 bases, and 16 bases lay between the germline ends. CDR1 and CDR2 (germline): SGDLS, YYNGEE. The CDR3 has 15 amino acids. CDR3 loop: CASSGPSQKFYGYTF. CDR3 bases: TGTGCCAGCAGCGGTCCTAGCCAGAAGTTCTATGGCTACACCTTC.

The rearrangement joins TRBV5-1 to TRBJ1-1; TRBD1 matches at 8 bases. The germline V gene encodes CDR1 SGHRS and CDR2 YFSETQ. The CDR3 is 15 amino acids. V trimming: 0 bases; J trimming: 3 bases; junction bases outside the gene matches: 4. The CDR3 coding sequence is TGCGCCAGCAGCTTGGAGGACAGGGTGGACACTGAAGCTTTCTTT. Its protein product is CASSLEDRVDTEAFF.

The chain couples TRBV28 to TRBJ1-4; D may be TRBD1 (6 bases). From germline, CDR1 is MDHEN and CDR2 SYDVKM. V shed 8 bases and J shed 6 bases, with 10 bases lying between them. The CDR3 covers 12 residues. The CDR3 nucleotides are TGTGCCAGCGGCAGGGGTGATGAAAAACTGTTTTTT. It yields the protein CASGRGDEKLFF.

The V and J genes are TRBV6-5 and TRBJ2-2, with TRBD2 matching over 9 bases. This CDR3 spans 15 amino acids. The trim removed 2 bases at V and 4 bases at J, leaving 2 bases unmatched. The germline CDR1 and CDR2 sequences are MNHEY and SVGAGI. CDR3 protein: CASSYLAGLTGELFF. CDR3 coding DNA: TGTGCCAGCAGTTACCTAGCGGGACTCACCGGGGAGCTGTTTTTT.

This chain connects TRBV12-3 or TRBV12-4 to TRBJ1-6; D unclear. V was pared by 3 bases and J by 7 bases, with 4 bases between. The CDR3 spans 12 residues. As DNA, the CDR3 is TGTGCCAGCAGTTTCGCGAATTCACCCCTCCACTTT. Its translation is CASSFANSPLHF.

The V call is TRBV29-1, the J call TRBJ1-1; D is ambiguous. Germline V gene data show CDR1 as SQVTM and CDR2 as ANQGSEA. The CDR3 has 12 amino acids. V lost 4 bases to trimming and J lost 4 bases, with 10 bases between them. The CDR3 bases are TGCAGCGTTGTAGGAGGGAGCACTGAAGCTTTCTTT. This translates into CSVVGGSTEAFF.